What follows describes a single T cell receptor beta chain. Other DNA sequences in the sample encode the same CDR3. Profiled with immunoSEQ multiplex PCR; TCRdb holds only in-frame clones, not every one. The sample lists about 2,100,000 clones, approximately 94% occurring once. The sample is drawn from a study of shared clonotypes between healthy human individuals. It was CD45RO-negative cells, positively selected for CCR7, that made up naive CD8 cells, with terminally differentiated effector memory CD45RA+ cells excluded. Sequencing was performed on naive CD8+ T cells from PBMCs. The receptor was derived from a man aged 18 to 30 in good health. Some clones in this sample may be carry-over from other donors' samples.

CDR3 sequence (DNA): TGTGCCAGCAGTTTGCGGCTTAGCACAGATACGCAGTATTTT. Residues: CASSLRLSTDTQYF. V is TRBV27 and J is TRBJ2-3; D unclear. Trimming cost V 3 bases and J 0 bases, with 7 bases left between them. Germline CDR1 and CDR2: MNHEY and SMNVEV (reference sequence). This CDR3 spans 14 amino acids.